These 4 T cell receptor beta chains originate from one sample sequenced in a study of cytomegalovirus exposure and HLA in healthy donors. PCR used 60 Vbeta primers and 13 Jbeta primers. TCRdb's copy holds only in-frame clones and misses some; the assay was immunoSEQ multiplex PCR. Among 150,000 or so clones, around 75% were seen once, and the ten largest hold about 6.5%. The material sequenced was PBMCs. All receptors come from a man aged 25-45 years in good health and CMV-seronegative.

This clone was seen more than once but under ten times. The rearrangement joins TRBV2 to TRBJ1-1; D call uncertain. Germline assignment: CDR1 SNHLY and CDR2 FYNNEI. V was shortened by 8 bases and J by 6 bases, with 16 bases between the two germline ends. CDR3 length: 13 amino acids. CDR3 sequence: CASFVDTGAEAFF. Written as DNA, the CDR3 is TGTGCCAGCTTCGTAGACACCGGGGCTGAAGCTTTCTTT.

V is TRBV29-1 and J is TRBJ2-7, with D unclear. Germline CDR1 reads SQVTM; CDR2 reads ANQGSEA. Trimming removed 1 base from V and 6 bases from J, with 13 bases in between. This CDR3 has 13 amino acids. CDR3 amino acids: CSVEGVGLGEQYF. CDR3 nucleotides: TGCAGCGTTGAAGGGGTGGGCCTCGGCGAGCAGTACTTC.

The chain joins TRBV5-1 to TRBJ2-1; 8 bases agree with TRBD1. Germline lookup yields CDR1 SGHRS and CDR2 YFSETQ. The CDR3 sequence is 17 residues long. Germline trimming cut 3 bases from V and 4 bases from J; bases unmatched to any gene: 12. CDR3 nucleotide sequence: TGCGCCAGCAGCTCCTCCGCGACAGGGGTCAGGTACAATGAGCAGTTCTTC. This translates into CASSSSATGVRYNEQFF.

V is TRBV6-5 and J is TRBJ1-4; tentatively, D is TRBD1 (5 bases). CDR3 length equals 14 residues. Between the trimmed V and J ends, which lost 4 bases and 5 bases, there was a span of 11 bases. CDR1 MNHEY and CDR2 SVGAGI come from the germline V gene. As DNA, the CDR3 is TGTGCCAGCAGTTTCGTGGCAGGGAATGAAAAACTGTTTTTT. Translation gives CASSFVAGNEKLFF.